This TCR beta chain derives from a study of blood T cell repertoires in COVID-19. About the study: T cells, B-cell-depleted T cells, or PBMCs provided the cDNA or gDNA that served as material.

Categorization into cohorts depended on clinical history that participants reported. This clone was seen more than once but under ten times. In germline, CDR1 is SGHRS, CDR2 YFSETQ. The CDR3 has 11 residues. V lost 5 bases and J 5 bases, leaving 7 bases between the germline ends. Authors' methods: Quantification of nucleated cells was approximated via reference gene primer amplification. Only in-frame clones appear in the TCRdb table, and some are missing; sequencing was by immunoSEQ multiplex PCR. Clone size and the V and J calls come from that table; the DNA yielded D and trimming. Counted here are 150,000 to 200,000 clones, roughly 77% occurring once; the ten biggest clones make up roughly a sixth.

Source material: PBMCs or T cells enriched from blood (not recorded which). The V and J genes are TRBV5-1 and TRBJ2-5; maybe TRBD1 (5 bases). The TCR sequence derives from a woman aged 45-65 years with acute COVID-19. CDR3 nucleotides: TGCGCCAGCAGGGCAGGGGAGACCCAGTACTTC. This translates into CASRAGETQYF.